This is a list of T cell receptor beta chains from one sample in a study of cytomegalovirus exposure and HLA in healthy donors. TCRdb's copy holds only in-frame clones and misses some; the assay was immunoSEQ multiplex PCR. The sample consists of about 110,000 clones, about 80% of them appearing once. The sample comprised PBMCs. These receptor sequences come from a woman aged 40 to 50 in good health and CMV-seronegative. The CDR3 runs from the conserved cysteine through the conserved F or W. The D gene is left open where the match is weak. The size of a clone is reported for some rows only, either as once, few or many, or as a class for expanded clones.

TGTGCCAGCAGCCTAAGTGGTGTCCGCGTTGAGCAGTTCTTC,CASSLSGVRVEQFF,TRBJ2-1,.,.,TRBV7-2
TGTGCCAGCAGCTCATTGGGACTAGCGGGAGGCGAGCAGTACTTC,CASSSLGLAGGEQYF,TRBJ2-7,.,TRBD2,TRBV7-2
TGTGCCAGCAGCCCGGGACAGGAATATGGCTACACCTTC,CASSPGQEYGYTF,TRBJ1-2,.,TRBD1,TRBV5-4
TGTGCCAGTAGTAGATTCCGGGACACTGAAGCTTTCTTT,CASSRFRDTEAFF,TRBJ1-1,few,.,TRBV19
TGTGCCAGCACGGGCAGGGGGCACGGGGAGCTGTTTTTT,CASTGRGHGELFF,TRBJ2-2,.,TRBD1,TRBV2
TGTGCCAGCAGTCCACCTGGCCGTGCTAGCTCCTACGAGCAGTACTTC,CASSPPGRASSYEQYF,TRBJ2-7,.,.,TRBV27
TGTGCCAGCAGCTCCGAGCGGGGTACCTACGAGCAGTACTTC,CASSSERGTYEQYF,TRBJ2-7,.,TRBD2,TRBV7-2
TGTGCCTGGATAAAGGGGGCTGGAAACACCATATATTTT,CAWIKGAGNTIYF,TRBJ1-3,.,.,TRBV30
TGTGCCAGTAGTAATCAGGGTAGGCAGACCCAGTACTTC,CASSNQGRQTQYF,TRBJ2-5,.,.,TRBV19
TGTGCCAGCAGTGAAAGGAGGGACCAGCCCCAGCATTTT,CASSERRDQPQHF,TRBJ1-5,.,.,TRBV2
TGTGCCAGCAGCTTAGATGACGGGGAAACACCGGGATTCTACAATGAGCAGTTCTTC,CASSLDDGETPGFYNEQFF,TRBJ2-1,.,.,TRBV7-9
TGCAGTGCTAGTCGTACAGGGCGGACTTTCTTT,CSASRTGRTFF,TRBJ1-1,once,.,TRBV20-1
TGCGCCAGCAGCCAAGACGGGTCGAACAATGAGCAGTTCTTC,CASSQDGSNNEQFF,TRBJ2-1,few,.,TRBV4-3
TGTGCCAGCAGTTTTCGGGGGGGACAGGGTTTCGGCGAGCAGTACTTC,CASSFRGGQGFGEQYF,TRBJ2-7,.,.,TRBV28
TGTGCCAGCAGTTTCATCCAGGGCGGTTTATCTGAAGCTTTCTTT,CASSFIQGGLSEAFF,TRBJ1-1,.,.,TRBV28
TGCGCCAGCAGCCCAGCGGTCAGCTCCTACAATGAGCAGTTCTTC,CASSPAVSSYNEQFF,TRBJ2-1,.,.,TRBV4-1
TGTGCCAGCAGCTTACCGGGAGCCTACGAGCAGTACTTC,CASSLPGAYEQYF,TRBJ2-7,.,.,TRBV7-9
TGTGCCTGGAGTGAGGGACTAGCGAATGAGCAGTTCTTC,CAWSEGLANEQFF,TRBJ2-1,few,TRBD2,TRBV30
TGTGCCAGTAGTATAGTGAGTAAAGAGACCCAGTACTTC,CASSIVSKETQYF,TRBJ2-5,.,.,TRBV19
TGTGCCAGCAGCTTTAGTGTGGGGACATCAAATGAAAAACTGTTTTTT,CASSFSVGTSNEKLFF,TRBJ1-4,.,.,TRBV7-2
TGTGCCACCAGCAGAGACTGGGATAGGGGCCAAGAGACCCAGTACTTC,CATSRDWDRGQETQYF,TRBJ2-5,.,.,TRBV15
TGCGCCAGCAGCCAAGGGCCCCAGGGGGGAGAAAAACTGTTTTTT,CASSQGPQGGEKLFF,TRBJ1-4,.,TRBD1,TRBV4-3
TGTGCCAGCAGCCAGCAGGTGAACACTGAAGCTTTCTTT,CASSQQVNTEAFF,TRBJ1-1,.,.,TRBV7-9
TGTGCCAGCAGGACCATAGCGGGGGGCTCCTACGAGCAGTACTTC,CASRTIAGGSYEQYF,TRBJ2-7,.,TRBD2,TRBV28
TGTGCCAGCAGCGTAGCCGGGACATGGAACACCATATATTTT,CASSVAGTWNTIYF,TRBJ1-3,few,.,TRBV9
TGTGCCAGCGGACAGGGTGGTAATTCACCCCTCCACTTT,CASGQGGNSPLHF,TRBJ1-6,.,TRBD1,TRBV7-2
TGCGCCAGCAGCGCCCTCGGAGGTGGGTCCTATGGCTACACCTTC,CASSALGGGSYGYTF,TRBJ1-2,.,.,TRBV4-1
TGTGCCAGCAGCGTGGGGGACTGGTCAAATGAAGCTTTCTTT,CASSVGDWSNEAFF,TRBJ1-1,few,.,TRBV9
TGCGCCAGCAGCCAAGGGGCCGGCGACGAGCAGTACTTC,CASSQGAGDEQYF,TRBJ2-7,.,.,TRBV4-1
TGCAGCGTTGCGGGGCTGGGGGCGAGGAACACTGAAGCTTTCTTT,CSVAGLGARNTEAFF,TRBJ1-1,.,.,TRBV29-1